A single sample is the source of the 23 T cell receptor beta chains below, sequenced in a study of identifying expanded T cells in peripheral blood. Data came from immunoSEQ multiplex PCR; TCRdb stores just in-frame clones and leaves some out. The sample lists some 78,000 clones; 84% were seen once. Sequenced sample: blood. The receptors shown here come from a person aged 18 to 75 in good health.

This chain uses TRBV7-2 with TRBJ1-2; D is undetermined. This CDR3 is 14 amino acids long. CDR1 and CDR2 (germline): SGHTA, FQGNSA. The V end lost 1 base, the J end lost 8 bases, and 14 bases lay between the germline ends. The CDR3 DNA sequence: TGTGCCAGCAGCTTAGGACGAATAGAGGAAGGCTACACCTTC. It is translated as CASSLGRIEEGYTF.

The rearrangement joins TRBV18 to TRBJ2-7; D is unresolved. Per the germline V gene, CDR1 is KGHSH and CDR2 is LQKENI. This CDR3 has 13 residues. Deletions cut 2 bases from V and 6 bases from J, with 11 bases between. CDR3 nucleotide sequence: TGTGCCAGCTCACCAATGGAATCGGGCGAGCAGTACTTC. Amino acid sequence: CASSPMESGEQYF.

The chain combines TRBV19 with TRBJ1-5; D is uncertain. Germline V gene sequence: CDR1 LNHDA, CDR2 SQIVND (reference sequence). The CDR3 loop spans 16 amino acids. Trimming removed 2 bases at V and 5 bases at J, with 16 bases between. The CDR3 DNA follows: TGTGCCAGTAGTATAACGGGAGGGAGGCAGGATCAGCCCCAGCATTTT. It specifies CASSITGGRQDQPQHF.

Worth noting for this clone: One end of the junction does not line up with germline, which may come from a read error. The gene calls are TRBV7-7 and TRBJ1-1; D is ambiguous. CDR1 and CDR2 (germline): SSHAT, FNYEAQ (reference sequence). CDR3 length: 13 residues. The chain's CDR3 is CASSLSMNTEAFF. CDR3 sequence (DNA): TGTGCTAGCAGCCTAAGCATGAACACTGAAGCTTTCTTT.

The chain couples TRBV10-3 to TRBJ2-3; TRBD2 aligns across 8 bases. Germline values: CDR1 ENHRY, CDR2 SYGVKD. The trim removed 7 bases at V and 4 bases at J, leaving 4 bases unmatched. The CDR3 consists of 13 residues. In DNA form, the CDR3 reads TGTGCCATCAACGGGGGGGCGGCAGATACGCAGTATTTT. It translates to CAINGGAADTQYF.

The rearrangement links TRBV28 to TRBJ2-1, with 8 bases fitting TRBD1. The length of the CDR3 is 15 residues. The germline V gene encodes CDR1 MDHEN and CDR2 SYDVKM. Losses at the gene ends were 4 bases for V and 3 bases for J; bases not matched to a gene: 5. As DNA, the CDR3 is TGTGCCAGCAGTTCCGGACAGGGAGACTACAATGAGCAGTTCTTC. Translation gives CASSSGQGDYNEQFF.

The rearrangement links TRBV29-1 to TRBJ2-6, with D perhaps TRBD1 (5 bases). The V end lost 8 bases, the J end lost 3 bases, and 14 bases lay between the germline ends. This CDR3 has 14 residues. Germline V CDR1 and CDR2: SQVTM, ANQGSEA. CDR3 sequence: CSIRVLDGANVLTF. The CDR3 coding sequence is TGCAGCATCAGGGTTTTGGATGGGGCCAACGTCCTGACTTTC.

The rearrangement joins TRBV6-5 to TRBJ1-3; D gene unclear. The V and J ends lost 2 bases and 2 bases respectively, with 7 bases between them. Germline V gene sequence: CDR1 MNHEY, CDR2 SVGAGI. The CDR3 runs 14 residues. The CDR3 reads CASSYQGAGNTIYF. CDR3 nucleotide sequence: TGTGCCAGCAGTTACCAAGGTGCTGGAAACACCATATATTTT.

The chain is built from TRBV5-8 and TRBJ2-7, with D possibly matching TRBD1 (6 bases). V was shortened by 6 bases and J by 0 bases, with 10 bases between the two germline ends. The CDR3 extends over 13 amino acids. Per germline, CDR1 SGHTS and CDR2 YDEGEE. The CDR3 reads CASTRDISYEQYF. The CDR3 DNA is TGTGCCAGCACTCGGGACATCTCCTACGAGCAGTACTTC.

This clone was recorded a few times. The rearrangement uses TRBV9 and TRBJ2-3; no clear D gene. Germline CDR1 is SGDLS and CDR2 is YYNGEE. Between the trimmed V and J ends, which lost 4 bases and 3 bases, there was a span of 21 bases. The CDR3 is 17 amino acids. The CDR3 protein is CASSPEGGFRMTDTQYF. As DNA, the CDR3 is TGTGCCAGCAGCCCAGAAGGTGGGTTTAGGATGACAGATACGCAGTATTTT.

This clone was counted many times. The J gene is TRBJ1-2, the V gene TRBV7-2, with a possible D match to TRBD1 (5 bases). Trimming cost V 5 bases and J 0 bases, with 13 bases left between them. In germline, CDR1 is SGHTA, CDR2 FQGNSA. CDR3 size: 15 residues. This chain's CDR3 is CASSRPGRTNYGYTF. The CDR3, as DNA: TGTGCCAGCAGCCGCCCAGGGCGGACTAACTATGGCTACACCTTC.

The rearrangement joins TRBV7-8 to TRBJ2-7; D perhaps matches TRBD1 (6 bases). The CDR3 has 15 residues. CDR1 SGHVS and CDR2 FQNEAQ come from the germline V gene. V gave up 6 bases and J gave up 3 bases, with 18 bases separating them. In DNA, the CDR3 is TGTGCCAGCAGGAACCACGGGACACCCTTCTACGAGCAGTACTTC. Translation: CASRNHGTPFYEQYF.

This clone was counted only a few times. J is TRBJ1-5 and V is TRBV7-2, with 7 nucleotides matching TRBD1. Germline V gene sequence: CDR1 SGHTA, CDR2 FQGNSA. The CDR3 has 14 amino acids. With 0 bases clipped from V and 4 bases from J, the junction kept 0 bases outside the gene matches. Here the CDR3 reads CASSLAGQNQPQHF. The CDR3 DNA sequence: TGTGCCAGCAGCTTAGCGGGACAGAATCAGCCCCAGCATTTT.

This clone has only a few counts. Other DNA sequences in this sample translate to the same CDR3. The chain employs TRBV29-1 and TRBJ1-5; D is uncertain. CDR1 SQVTM and CDR2 ANQGSEA come from the germline V gene. The CDR3 has 12 residues. V lost 4 bases and J 4 bases, leaving 8 bases between the germline ends. CDR3 coding DNA: TGCAGCGTTGGCTCGGAGAATCAGCCCCAGCATTTT. Translation gives CSVGSENQPQHF.

This clone was observed a handful of times. Mismatch with germline at one junction end may stem from a read error. The chain has TRBV9 and TRBJ1-4, with 7 positions matching TRBD1. Germline assignment: CDR1 SGDLS and CDR2 YYNGEE. The CDR3 spans 15 residues. In DNA form, the CDR3 reads TGTGCCAGCAGCAGCCGGGACAGCGAGAATGAAAACCTGTTTTTT. Its translation is CASSSRDSENENLFF.

V usage is TRBV5-5 and J usage is TRBJ1-4; no firm D call. Germline CDR1 SGHKS, CDR2 YYEKEE (reference sequence). V lost 0 bases, J lost 0 bases, and 3 bases lay in between. The CDR3 is 14 amino acids. The CDR3 protein is CASSLDATNEKLFF. The CDR3 DNA reads as TGTGCCAGCAGCTTGGATGCAACTAATGAAAAACTGTTTTTT.

This clone was seen once. V is TRBV11-3 and J is TRBJ1-3, with D possibly matching TRBD1 (6 bases). There are 16 residues in the CDR3. V shed 5 bases and J shed 3 bases, with 17 bases lying between them. Germline assignment: CDR1 SGHNT and CDR2 YENEEA. CDR3 sequence (DNA): TGTGCCAGCAGCCCACCCAGGGGATTGAATGGAAACACCATATATTTT. Translating gives CASSPPRGLNGNTIYF.

The CDR3 DNA reads as TGTGCCAGCATACGCCAGGGAATTAAGTACGAGCAGTACTTC. Translated, it gives CASIRQGIKYEQYF. J is TRBJ2-7 and V is TRBV28; D might be TRBD1 (5 bases). The V gene's germline CDR1 is MDHEN and CDR2 SYDVKM. Trimming left V 7 bases short and J 4 bases short, with 17 bases between. CDR3 length: 14 residues.

This clone was detected only a few times. The CDR3, as DNA: TGTATCCAGGGAAGCACAGATACGCAGTATTTT. Translated: CIQGSTDTQYF. The gene calls are TRBV21-1 and TRBJ2-3; TRBD1, the D gene given by the table, was not confirmed from the DNA. TRBV21-1 is assigned pseudogene status. The CDR3 has 11 residues.

The chain combines TRBV6-5 with TRBJ2-1; D unclear. Germline CDR1 is MNHEY and CDR2 is SVGAGI. The CDR3 extends over 12 amino acids. Between the trimmed V and J ends, which lost 8 bases and 8 bases, there was a span of 13 bases. This CDR3 is CASGLTGDEQFF. As DNA, the CDR3 is TGTGCCAGCGGCCTTACGGGCGATGAGCAGTTCTTC.

The rearrangement links TRBV7-2 to TRBJ2-2; 8 bases align to TRBD2. After removal of 1 base from V and 4 bases from J, the junction contained 5 bases not matched to a gene. The germline CDR1 and CDR2 sequences are SGHTA and FQGNSA. The CDR3 is made up of 16 amino acids. The CDR3: CASSLEGSGVTGELFF. The CDR3 DNA follows: TGTGCCAGCAGCTTAGAAGGTAGCGGGGTCACCGGGGAGCTGTTTTTT.

The J gene is TRBJ2-3, the V gene TRBV29-1; 10 bases fit TRBD2. With V trimmed by 5 bases and J by 5 bases, 10 bases remained unmatched. The CDR3 covers 15 residues. Germline V gene lookup returns CDR1 SQVTM and CDR2 ANQGSEA. The CDR3 bases are TGCAGCGTTCGCCGTGCTAGCGGGAGTCGAGATACGCAGTATTTT. It translates to CSVRRASGSRDTQYF.

The chain combines TRBV9 with TRBJ1-1; weak D call: TRBD1 (5 bases). In germline, CDR1 is SGDLS, CDR2 YYNGEE. The CDR3 contains 14 residues. V was pared by 6 bases and J by 7 bases, with 19 bases between. CDR3 nucleotide sequence: TGTGCCAGCACCCAAGGAGGGGTTGGTAATGAAGCTTTCTTT. Translated, it gives CASTQGGVGNEAFF.